The clone carrying this T cell receptor (beta chain) was detected many times. The CDR3 is made up of 18 amino acids. V was pared by 2 bases and J by 5 bases, with 9 bases of the junction left unmatched. The V gene's germline CDR1 is SGHVS and CDR2 FNYEAQ. The data were obtained in a study of molecular identifiers for immune sequencing clone quantification. Using its own MiXCR run on the PCR reads, TCRdb lists one record per CDR3 protein. The sample shows 60,000 to 70,000 distinct CDR3 sequences, about a sixth of them seen only once. In the sort, naive CD8 T cells were defined as CD8+CD4-CCR7+CD45RA+. The chain uses TRBV7-6 and TRBJ2-2; TRBD2 matches at 12 bases. Sequencing was carried out using naive CD8+ T cells from blood, with Jurkat cell RNA spiked in. The subset is: FACS-sorted CD8+CD4-CCR7+CD45RA+ naive T cells. This TCR was sampled from a human donor in good health. Some libraries in this study had Jurkat cell RNA spiked in. This CDR3 reads CASSLSWTSGIGTGELFF. The CDR3 nucleotides read TGTGCCAGCAGCTTATCCTGGACTAGCGGGATAGGGACCGGGGAGCTGTTTTTT.